This entry concerns a single T cell receptor (beta chain). Repertoires were generated with immunoSEQ multiplex PCR, while TCRdb's copy carries only in-frame clones and drops some. This table holds roughly 330,000 clones, approximately 89% found once. This record comes from a study of blood T cell repertoires in COVID-19. The wider study: Whether acute or convalescent, the COVID-19 samples came from the United States, Italy and Spain.

V lost 3 bases, J lost 5 bases, and 8 bases lay in between. Germline-derived CDR1 and CDR2 are MGHRA and YSYEKL. The CDR3 runs 12 residues. The chain recombines TRBV4-1 with TRBJ2-7; D ambiguous. Material: PBMCs or T cells enriched from blood (not recorded which). The receptor was derived from a young woman who had recovered from COVID-19. CDR3 sequence: CASSQEQNEQYF. Here the CDR3 DNA reads TGCGCCAGCAGCCAGGAGCAGAACGAGCAGTACTTC.